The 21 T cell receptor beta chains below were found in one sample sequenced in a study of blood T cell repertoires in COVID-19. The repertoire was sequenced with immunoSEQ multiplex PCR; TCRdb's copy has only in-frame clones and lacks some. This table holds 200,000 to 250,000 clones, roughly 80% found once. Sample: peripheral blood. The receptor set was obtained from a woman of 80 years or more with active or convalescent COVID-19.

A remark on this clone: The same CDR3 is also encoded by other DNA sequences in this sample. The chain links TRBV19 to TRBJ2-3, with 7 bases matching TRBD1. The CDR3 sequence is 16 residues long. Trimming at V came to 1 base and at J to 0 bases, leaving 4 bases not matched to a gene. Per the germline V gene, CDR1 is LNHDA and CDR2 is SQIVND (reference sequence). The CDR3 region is CASSIVRGRSTDTQYF. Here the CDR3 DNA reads TGTGCCAGTAGTATAGTTAGGGGGCGTAGCACAGATACGCAGTATTTT.

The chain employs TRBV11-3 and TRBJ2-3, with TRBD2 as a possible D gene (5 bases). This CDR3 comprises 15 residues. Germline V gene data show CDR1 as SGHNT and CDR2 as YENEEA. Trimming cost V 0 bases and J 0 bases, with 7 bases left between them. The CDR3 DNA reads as TGTGCCAGCAGCTTAGACGGCGGGAGCACAGATACGCAGTATTTT. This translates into CASSLDGGSTDTQYF. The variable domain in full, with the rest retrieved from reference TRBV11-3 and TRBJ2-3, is EAGVVQSPRYKIIEKKQPVAFWCNPISGHNTLYWYLQNLGQGPELLIRYENEEAVDDSQLPKDRFSAERLKGVDSTLKIQPAELGDSAVYLCASSLDGGSTDTQYFGPGTRLTVL.

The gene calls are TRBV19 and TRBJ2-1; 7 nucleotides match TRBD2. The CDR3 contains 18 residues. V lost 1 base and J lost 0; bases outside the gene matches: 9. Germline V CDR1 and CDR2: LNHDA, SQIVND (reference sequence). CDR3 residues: CASSIALAASSSYNEQFF. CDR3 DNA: TGTGCCAGTAGTATAGCCCTAGCGGCTTCCAGCTCCTACAATGAGCAGTTCTTC.

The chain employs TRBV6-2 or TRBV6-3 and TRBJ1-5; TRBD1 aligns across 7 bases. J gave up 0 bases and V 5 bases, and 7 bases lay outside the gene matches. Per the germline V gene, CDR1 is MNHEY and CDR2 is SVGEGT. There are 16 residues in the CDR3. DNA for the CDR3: TGTGCCAGCAGTAGATCCGGGACAGATAGCAATCAGCCCCAGCATTTT. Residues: CASSRSGTDSNQPQHF.

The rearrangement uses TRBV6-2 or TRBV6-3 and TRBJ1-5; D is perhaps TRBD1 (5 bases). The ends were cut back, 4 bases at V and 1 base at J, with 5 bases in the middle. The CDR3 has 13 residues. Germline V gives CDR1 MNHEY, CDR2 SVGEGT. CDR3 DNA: TGTGCCAGCAGTTGGACAAGCAATCAGCCCCAGCATTTT. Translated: CASSWTSNQPQHF.

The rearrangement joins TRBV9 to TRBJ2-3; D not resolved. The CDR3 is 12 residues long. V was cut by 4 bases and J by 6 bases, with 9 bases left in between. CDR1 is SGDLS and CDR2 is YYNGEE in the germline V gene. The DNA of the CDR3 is TGTGCCAGCAGCCCCAGATCGGATACGCAGTATTTT. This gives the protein CASSPRSDTQYF. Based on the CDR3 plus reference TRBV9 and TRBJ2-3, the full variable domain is DSGVTQTPKHLITATGQRVTLRCSPRSGDLSVYWYQQSLDQGLQFLIQYYNGEERAKGNILERFSAQQFPDLHSELNLSSLELGDSALYFCASSPRSDTQYFGPGTRLTVL.

CDR3 in amino acids: CASSILSSANTGELFF. The CDR3 DNA is TGTGCCAGTAGTATTCTCTCTAGCGCCAACACCGGGGAGCTGTTTTTT. V and J are TRBV19 and TRBJ2-2, with D perhaps TRBD2 (6 bases). This CDR3 contains 16 residues. Germline CDR1 and CDR2: LNHDA and SQIVND (reference sequence). With 3 bases removed from V and 2 bases from J, the gap between germline ends came to 13 bases.

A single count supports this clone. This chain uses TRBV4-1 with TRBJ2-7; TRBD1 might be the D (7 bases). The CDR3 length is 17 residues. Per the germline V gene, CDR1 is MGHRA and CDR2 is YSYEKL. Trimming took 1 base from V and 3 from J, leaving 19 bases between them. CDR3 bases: TGCGCCAGCAGCCAAGGGGCCGGGGGACAGCCTTTCTACGAGCAGTACTTC. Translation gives CASSQGAGGQPFYEQYF.

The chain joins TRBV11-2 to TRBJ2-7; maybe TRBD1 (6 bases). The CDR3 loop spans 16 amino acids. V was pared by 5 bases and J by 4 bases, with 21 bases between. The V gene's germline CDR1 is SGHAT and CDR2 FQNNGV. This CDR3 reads CASSPGRRTDKYEQYF. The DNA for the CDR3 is TGTGCCAGCAGCCCGGGTAGAAGGACAGACAAATACGAGCAGTACTTC.

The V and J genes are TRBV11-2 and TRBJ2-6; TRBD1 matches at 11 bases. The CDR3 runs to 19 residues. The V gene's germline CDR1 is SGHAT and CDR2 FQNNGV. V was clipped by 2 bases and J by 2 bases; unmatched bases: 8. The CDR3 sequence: CASSLTGTGGFTGANVLTF. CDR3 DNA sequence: TGTGCCAGCAGCTTAACAGGGACAGGGGGATTTACTGGGGCCAACGTCCTGACTTTC.

CDR3 bases: TGCACCAGCAGCCAAGATCTAAGCGGGGGGCGTCTCCCAGTCAAAAACATTCAGTACTTC. Protein: CTSSQDLSGGRLPVKNIQYF. V usage is TRBV1 and J usage is TRBJ2-4; the DNA was not compared with TRBD2, the D call given in the table. TRBV1 is termed a pseudogene. The CDR3 covers 20 residues.

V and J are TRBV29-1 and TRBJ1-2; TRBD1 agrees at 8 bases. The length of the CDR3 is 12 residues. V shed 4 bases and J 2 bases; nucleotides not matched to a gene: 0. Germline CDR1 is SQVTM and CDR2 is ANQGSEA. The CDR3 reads CSVGTGNYGYTF. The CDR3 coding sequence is TGCAGCGTTGGGACAGGGAACTATGGCTACACCTTC. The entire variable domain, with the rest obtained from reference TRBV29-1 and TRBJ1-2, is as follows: SAVISQKPSRDICQRGTSLTIQCQVDSQVTMMFWYRQQPGQSLTLIATANQGSEATYESGFVIDKFPISRPNLTFSTLTVSNMSPEDSSIYLCSVGTGNYGYTFGSGTRLTVV.

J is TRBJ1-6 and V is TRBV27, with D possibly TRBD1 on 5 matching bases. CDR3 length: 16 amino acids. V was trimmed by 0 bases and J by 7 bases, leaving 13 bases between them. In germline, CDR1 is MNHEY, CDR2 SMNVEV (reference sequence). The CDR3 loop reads CASSLSVGQGNSPLHF. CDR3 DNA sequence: TGTGCCAGCAGTTTATCGGTGGGGCAGGGAAATTCACCCCTCCACTTT.

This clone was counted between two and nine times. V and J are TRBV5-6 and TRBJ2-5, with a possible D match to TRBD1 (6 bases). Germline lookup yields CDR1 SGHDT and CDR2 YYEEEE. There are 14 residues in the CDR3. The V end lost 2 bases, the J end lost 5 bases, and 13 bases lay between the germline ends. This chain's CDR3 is CASSFYRVGETQYF. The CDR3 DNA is TGTGCCAGCAGCTTCTACAGGGTAGGGGAGACCCAGTACTTC.

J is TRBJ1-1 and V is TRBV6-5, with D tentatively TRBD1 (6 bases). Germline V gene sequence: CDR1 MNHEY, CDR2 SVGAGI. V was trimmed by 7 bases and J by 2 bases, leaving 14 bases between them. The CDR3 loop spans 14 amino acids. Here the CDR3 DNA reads TGTGCCAGCAAGCATGGGGGCGGTAACACTGAAGCTTTCTTT. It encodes CASKHGGGNTEAFF.

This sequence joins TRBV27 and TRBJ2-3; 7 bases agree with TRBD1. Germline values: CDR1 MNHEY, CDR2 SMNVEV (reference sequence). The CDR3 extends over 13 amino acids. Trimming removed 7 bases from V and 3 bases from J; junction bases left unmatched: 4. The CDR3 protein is CASTRQGTDTQYF. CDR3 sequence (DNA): TGTGCCAGCACCCGACAGGGAACAGATACGCAGTATTTT.

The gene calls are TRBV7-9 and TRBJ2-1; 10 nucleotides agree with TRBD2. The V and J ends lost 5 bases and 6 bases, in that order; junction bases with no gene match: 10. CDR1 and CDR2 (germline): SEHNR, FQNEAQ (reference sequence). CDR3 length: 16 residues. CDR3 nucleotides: TGTGCCAGCAGCGTACTAAGCGGGGGGGCCCCCAATGAGCAGTTCTTC. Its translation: CASSVLSGGAPNEQFF.

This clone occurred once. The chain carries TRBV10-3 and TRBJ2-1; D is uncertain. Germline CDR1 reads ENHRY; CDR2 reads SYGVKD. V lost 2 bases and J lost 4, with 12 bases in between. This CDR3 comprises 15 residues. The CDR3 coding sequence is TGTGCCATCAGTGAGGACCGACTCCCTTACAATGAGCAGTTCTTC. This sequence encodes CAISEDRLPYNEQFF.

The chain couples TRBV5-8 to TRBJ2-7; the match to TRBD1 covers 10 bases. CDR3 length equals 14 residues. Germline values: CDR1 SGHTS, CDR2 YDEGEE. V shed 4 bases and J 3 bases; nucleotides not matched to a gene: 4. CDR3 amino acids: CASSARTGGYEQYF. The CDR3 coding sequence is TGTGCCAGCAGCGCCAGGACAGGGGGCTACGAGCAGTACTTC.

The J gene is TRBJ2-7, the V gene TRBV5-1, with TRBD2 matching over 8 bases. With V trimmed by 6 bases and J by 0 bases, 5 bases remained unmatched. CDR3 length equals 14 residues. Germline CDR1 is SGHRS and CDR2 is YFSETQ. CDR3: CASTLSGSSYEQYF. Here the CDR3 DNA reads TGCGCCAGCACGTTGAGCGGGAGCTCCTACGAGCAGTACTTC.

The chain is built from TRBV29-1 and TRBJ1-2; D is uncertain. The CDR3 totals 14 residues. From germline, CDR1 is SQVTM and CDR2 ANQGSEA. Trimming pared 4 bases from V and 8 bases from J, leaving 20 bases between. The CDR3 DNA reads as TGCAGCGTTGTACCGGGAGGCCTAGCGGGGGGCTACACCTTC. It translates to CSVVPGGLAGGYTF.